The present T cell receptor (beta chain) was sequenced within a study of blood T cell repertoires in COVID-19. Profiling relied on immunoSEQ multiplex PCR, and the TCRdb table lists in-frame clones only, not all of them. The sample consists of approximately 450,000 clones, around 91% of them appearing once. Two negative PCRs, clearance, or symptom resolution were required of recovered Cohort 3 donors. V shed 6 bases and J 3 bases; nucleotides not matched to a gene: 1. The CDR3 contains 13 residues. The germline V gene encodes CDR1 SNHLY and CDR2 FYNNEI. The rearrangement joins TRBV2 to TRBJ1-3; 8 positions agree with TRBD1. Sequences were obtained from PBMCs or T cells enriched from blood (not recorded which). This receptor was taken from a man aged 25 to 40 who had recovered from COVID-19. CDR3 protein: CASRDRVGNTIYF. The DNA for the CDR3 is TGTGCCAGCAGGGACAGGGTTGGAAACACCATATATTTT.